The sequence of this T cell receptor (beta chain) was determined in a study of blood T cell repertoires in COVID-19. The CDR3 length is 15 residues. Germline lookup yields CDR1 LNHDA and CDR2 SQIVND (reference sequence). V lost 5 bases and J lost 4; bases outside the gene matches: 9. The table came from immunoSEQ multiplex PCR; TCRdb's copy has only in-frame clones and leaves some out. The sample has approximately 170,000 clones; approximately 79% are singletons. This receptor was taken from an elderly woman with acute or convalescent COVID-19. Sequences were obtained from peripheral blood. The chain carries TRBV19 and TRBJ2-3; 7 nucleotides line up with TRBD2. CDR3 in DNA: TGTGCCAGTAGTCTCCGTTGGGGGAGGGCAGATACGCAGTATTTT. Translating gives CASSLRWGRADTQYF.